This TCR beta chain was sequenced during a study of prognosis after radiotherapy for stage I lung cancer. Study as a whole: Tumors were squamous cell carcinoma in seven patients and adenocarcinoma in approximately eleven. The study's findings and limits: Unique TCR clone counts went down once patients had stereotactic body radiation therapy, median roughly 10,000 versus 7,000. Some TCR clones were expanded. Whether these clones were tumor-specific was not determined.

The CDR3 is 16 residues long. CDR1 is SEHNR, CDR2 FQNEAQ, per germline (reference sequence). V lost 0 bases and J lost 4, with 10 bases in between. Turning to this clonotype: The antigen remains undetermined. A read error may be the cause here, since a much bigger clone is one base away. The CDR3 does not end in the conserved phenylalanine or tryptophan, so this is likely a read error.

Multiplex PCR in two rounds served to amplify TCR beta CDR3 from genomic DNA. Gene-specific primers for each TRBV and TRBJ gene drove first-round PCR. MiXCR, applied by TCRdb to the multiplex PCR reads, yields one record per CDR3 protein. The data hold about 26,000 distinct CDR3 sequences, with around 30% observed a single time. This chain connects TRBV7-9 to TRBJ1-6; weak D call: TRBD1 (5 bases). Sequences were derived from PBMCs, sampled before or after stereotactic body radiation therapy (not recorded which). The receptor was derived from a donor of 50 years or more with non-small cell lung cancer. The CDR3 loop reads CASSLAGDGYNSPLHS. CDR3 DNA: TGTGCCAGCAGCTTAGCCGGGGACGGATATAATTCACCCCTCCACTCT.